This T cell receptor (beta chain) comes out of a study of T cells in Graves' hyperthyroidism and ophthalmopathy. CDR1 and CDR2 (germline): SGDLS, YYNGEE. Trimming removed 1 base at V and 4 bases at J, with 11 bases between. The CDR3 length is 14 residues. TCR beta CDR3 regions were amplified from RNA. The primer set for the first-round RT-PCR of the TCR CDR3 was HTBI. TCRdb independently ran MiXCR on the multiplex PCR reads; one entry per CDR3 protein. The sample lists approximately 700,000 distinct CDR3 sequences; roughly 15% were seen once. The sequenced material came from blood. The receptor's source is a man aged 18 to 35 with Graves' hyperthyroidism. The V call is TRBV9, the J call TRBJ1-2, with no clear D. As DNA, the CDR3 is TGTGCCAGCAGCGTACGGGCCGAGCCCTATGGCTACACCTTC. Amino acids: CASSVRAEPYGYTF.